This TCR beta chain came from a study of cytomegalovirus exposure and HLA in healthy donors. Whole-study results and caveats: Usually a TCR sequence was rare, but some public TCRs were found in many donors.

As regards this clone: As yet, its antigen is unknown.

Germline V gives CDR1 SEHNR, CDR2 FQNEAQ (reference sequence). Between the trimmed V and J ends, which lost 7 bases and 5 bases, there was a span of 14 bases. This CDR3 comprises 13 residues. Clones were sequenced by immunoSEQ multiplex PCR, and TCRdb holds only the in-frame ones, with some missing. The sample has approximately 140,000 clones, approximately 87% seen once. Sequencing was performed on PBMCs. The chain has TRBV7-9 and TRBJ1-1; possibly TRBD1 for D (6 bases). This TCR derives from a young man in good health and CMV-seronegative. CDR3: CASIGRGRTEAFF. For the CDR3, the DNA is TGTGCCAGCATTGGAAGGGGGAGAACTGAAGCTTTCTTT.